This T cell receptor beta chain was obtained from a study of metastatic and nonmetastatic thyroid tumors. Thyroid surgery took place with no prior treatment in any patient. With 5 bases clipped from V and 7 bases from J, the junction kept 8 bases outside the gene matches. CDR1 and CDR2 (germline): MRHNA, SNTAGT. The CDR3 has 15 residues. Via MiXCR, TCRdb re-called the PCR reads. The sample has some 20,000 clones, approximately 40% seen once. This clonotype originated in a female donor with papillary thyroid cancer or a benign thyroid nodule (not recorded which). Some clones in this sample may be carry-over from other donors' samples. The rearrangement links TRBV6-4 to TRBJ2-1; 10 bases fit TRBD1. Sequenced sample: tumor tissue. The CDR3 nucleotides are TGTGCCAGCAGTCCTGGGACAGGGGAAGGGAATGAGCAGTTCTTC. Amino acids: CASSPGTGEGNEQFF.